This T cell receptor (beta chain) is drawn from a study of blood T cell repertoires in COVID-19. Original processing methods: Nucleated cell number was recorded as an estimate derived from reference gene primer amplification. The data were produced by immunoSEQ multiplex PCR, yet TCRdb's version contains in-frame clones alone and is incomplete. The V and J calls and clone size were taken over from that table, and D and trimming were inferred from the DNA. The sample lists over 350,000 clones, 85% to 90% occurring once. The germline V gene encodes CDR1 KGHSH and CDR2 LQKENI. Between the trimmed V and J ends, which lost 3 bases and 7 bases, there was a span of 10 bases. The CDR3 spans 14 residues. Adults between roughly 18 and 89 years of age took part from about two dozen US areas. Clinical history as reported by participants underpinned cohort assignment.

The sample consisted of PBMCs or T cells enriched from blood (not recorded which). The origin of this receptor is a woman aged 25 to 39 with acute COVID-19. The chain has TRBV18 and TRBJ1-6; D unresolved. The CDR3 here is CASSPIPGNSPLHF. The CDR3 bases are TGTGCCAGCTCACCTATACCAGGCAATTCACCCCTCCACTTT.